This T cell receptor beta chain was observed in a study of T cell repertoires in cytomegalovirus infection. Study-wide background: Indications of both CMV infection and matching HLA type were provided by public TCR beta signatures.

As regards this clonotype: Its target is not known.

TCRdb fed the reads into MiXCR, producing one record per CDR3 protein. The top ten hold 15% to 20% of the sample, which has about 700,000 distinct CDR3 sequences, 30% to 40% seen once. The receptor's source is a human donor in good health (CMV status not recorded). Some clones in this sample may be carry-over from other donors' samples. Here the sequenced sample was cultured PBMCs, taken from culture after CMV antigen stimulation.

CDR3 DNA: TGCAGTGCTAGAAGGGCACCCCAAGGGAACACTGAAGCTTTCTTT. As protein: CSARRAPQGNTEAFF. J is TRBJ1-1 and V is TRBV20-1, with D unclear. From germline, CDR1 is DFQATT and CDR2 SNEGSKA (reference sequence). V lost 2 bases, J lost 1 base, and 14 bases lay in between. The CDR3 covers 15 residues.